This T cell receptor (beta chain) was retrieved from a study of shared clonotypes between healthy human individuals (dated by TCRdb to about 2020). Context from the whole study: Three men and a couple of women, aged 18 to 49 years, made up the cohort. Per donor, three plates each were used for CD4 naive and CD4 memory, two for CD8 naive, and one for CD8 memory. The study deeply sequenced blood TCR repertoires of several healthy adults to estimate repertoire size and the extent of clonotype sharing between individuals. Different laboratories and diverse techniques were used to prepare libraries and sequence TCR repertoires, to increase sequencing depth and limit assay-specific biases. Leukapheresis yielded between about 0.94 and 8.9 billion PBMCs per donor.

What the research found in general, with its limitations: Estimated clonotype richness was generally larger for naive than for memory subsets. Compared with non-shared clonotypes, clonotypes shared by all four sorted-subset donors had higher generation probabilities. Sampling was restricted to blood, and TCR repertoires in tissues likely differ from the TCR repertoires found in blood. Based on pairwise subsampling, the degree of clonotype sharing among donors was expected to be affected by sequencing depth. When a few donors were compared, the shared fraction of clonotypes was about 5.2% for naive CD4, around 3.5% for naive CD8, 2.3% for memory CD4, and roughly 0.43% for memory CD8. Rarefaction of sorted-subset datasets indicated incomplete sequencing despite the large sequencing depth. The small number of donors limited the genetic and exposure-history diversity represented.

A remark on this clone: Its antigen is unknown. One base away there is no much larger clone; base qualities are not given.

TCR CDR3 regions were amplified from genomic DNA by multiplex PCR using the deep immunoSEQ assay. For each cell subset, the extracted genomic DNA was distributed evenly across all wells of several immunoSEQ 96-well plates, and each plate served as one replicate. For sorted subsets, 150 to 200 ng genomic DNA, equal to 30,000 to 35,000 T cell genomes, was loaded into each replicate PCR. Purified libraries were measured with a Qubit 3.0 fluorometer, size-checked on a Bioanalyzer 2100, and measured again with the KAPA Library Quantification kit. Each immunoSEQ 96-well plate was sequenced on its own single-read 150-cycle Illumina NextSeq 550 flow cell. On the study's bioinformatics: Because the immunoSEQ output included only junctional sequences and no quality scores, the filtering could not be the same as the filtering used for full-length reads. Sequences were annotated with PyIR, a Python wrapper for IgBLAST v1.9, using IMGT germline references to assign V/J genes and CDR3. Reads were filtered out if the reads had weak V/J assignments (E-value above 1e-6), no CDR3, stop codons, out-of-frame junctions, or ambiguous translated residues. V3J clonotypes were defined as sequences sharing the same inferred V gene, J gene, and CDR3 amino acid sequence. Percentage overlap between repertoires was computed as shared unique clonotypes divided by the size of the smaller repertoire. Repertoire richness was assessed with RTK rarefaction, the Chao1 estimator, and Recon v2.1 estimates of unobserved clonotypes. OLGA was used to compute generation probabilities for all TCRbeta clonotypes that the gDNA method yielded from a handful of donors. Held by TCRdb, this immuneACCESS table contains in-frame sequences only and omits some clones. Under half of the omission traces to an unresolved V gene where checked; the cause of the rest is unknown. The D gene and trimming were derived from the DNA, and the V and J assignments and clone size from that table. The sample yields about 820,000 clones; 80% to 95% were counted once. The ten largest account for about 24% of the sample.

Measured from the cysteine to the phenylalanine, the CDR3 is 13 residues long. Left in the record is the CDR3 DNA by itself, 39 bases read in frame from the first base. V trim: 1 base; J trim: 9 bases; unmatched bases: 3. CDR1 and CDR2 are read off the germline V gene (reference sequence) as SGHNT and YYREEE. CD8 naive samples were CD45RO-negative cells positively selected for CCR7, giving a CD45RA+CCR7+ population that excluded TemRA cells. The donors were healthy, HIV-negative adults with no recently reported acute infections or vaccinations. Only Caucasian adults living in Nashville, Tennessee, USA were represented among the donors. Blood was obtained by leukapheresis, after which PBMCs were separated by Ficoll-Histopaque density gradient centrifugation and cryopreserved in liquid nitrogen vapor phase. Purity and quantity of every magnetically sorted T cell population were checked by analytical flow cytometry. Each sorted fraction had its genomic DNA isolated and then quantified by UV absorbance on a Nanodrop 2000c.

Recombination joined TRBV5-4 with TRBJ2-1; 8 middle bases align to TRBD2. This clonotype was obtained from a man aged 30 to 45 in good health. The sequenced sample consisted of naive CD8+ T cells sorted from blood. This specimen's cell subset or site label, interpreted: CD45RA+CCR7+. The DNA sequence follows: TGTGCCAGCAGCTTGACTAGCGGACGTGAGCAGTTCTTC. This yields the protein CASSLTSGREQFF.